These T cell receptor beta chains were read from a single sample in a study of chemoradiotherapy in HPV16-positive cancers. Here immunoSEQ multiplex PCR was the method, and the copy in TCRdb shows in-frame clones only, minus some. Among about 32,000 clones listed, approximately 88% were seen once. The material was blood, obtained from a patient who underwent chemoradiotherapy. The receptors shown here come from a human donor with HPV-associated anogenital cancer. Both conserved end residues are part of each CDR3. Each record gives: V gene, J gene, CDR3 protein.

V gene: TRBV9; J gene: TRBJ2-1; CDR3 protein: CASSSRQGLKFF
V gene: TRBV28; J gene: TRBJ1-2; CDR3 protein: CASSFFVTGPYGYTF
V gene: TRBV11-3; J gene: TRBJ2-1; CDR3 protein: CASSLEGGGLAGGWRNEQFF
V gene: TRBV2; J gene: TRBJ1-2; CDR3 protein: CASSEIGSNYGYTF
V gene: TRBV23-1; J gene: TRBJ2-7; CDR3 protein: CASSQRDRFYEQYF
V gene: TRBV2; J gene: TRBJ2-1; CDR3 protein: CASRLAASYNEQFF
V gene: TRBV30; J gene: TRBJ1-6; CDR3 protein: CAWRTSKSSPLHF
V gene: TRBV11-1; J gene: TRBJ2-5; CDR3 protein: CASSEGLLVQETQYF
V gene: TRBV5-1; J gene: TRBJ2-3; CDR3 protein: CASSLAGEDTQYF
V gene: TRBV19; J gene: TRBJ2-1; CDR3 protein: CASRRRETNEQFF
V gene: TRBV28; J gene: TRBJ2-4; CDR3 protein: CASSLAGKGAEAKNIQYF